Listed below are T cell receptor beta chains from one sample, sequenced in a study of blood T cell repertoires in COVID-19. Profiled with immunoSEQ multiplex PCR; TCRdb holds only in-frame clones, not every one. The table lists around 400,000 clones, more than 75% of them singletons. The sequencing input was peripheral blood. These receptors originate from a woman aged 25 to 39 with COVID-19, enrolled during active disease. The CDR3 runs from the conserved cysteine through the conserved F or W. D genes are given only for firm matches. Part of the rows lack a size; the others show once, few, many or a class for expanded clones.

CDR3 protein: CASSLATSGYSYNEQFF
CDR3 DNA: TGTGCCAGCAGCTTAGCGACTAGCGGGTACTCCTACAATGAGCAGTTCTTC
clone size: NA
D gene: TRBD2
J gene: TRBJ2-1
V gene: TRBV7-9

CDR3 protein: CASRRPSGADTQYF
CDR3 DNA: TGTGCCAGCCGCCGGCCTAGCGGGGCAGATACGCAGTATTTT
clone size: NA
D gene: TRBD2
J gene: TRBJ2-3
V gene: TRBV6-2/TRBV6-3

CDR3 protein: CASSTTGNTEAFF
CDR3 DNA: TGTGCCAGCAGTACGACAGGGAACACTGAAGCTTTCTTT
clone size: NA
D gene: NA
J gene: TRBJ1-1
V gene: TRBV7-3

CDR3 protein: CASSLVGQPNSPLHF
CDR3 DNA: TGCGCCAGCAGCTTGGTCGGACAGCCCAATTCACCCCTCCACTTT
clone size: NA
D gene: NA
J gene: TRBJ1-6
V gene: TRBV5-1

CDR3 protein: CASSLVGGSSYEQYF
CDR3 DNA: TGTGCCAGCAGCTTGGTGGGGGGGAGCTCCTACGAGCAGTACTTC
clone size: NA
D gene: TRBD2
J gene: TRBJ2-7
V gene: TRBV5-4

CDR3 protein: CASSPAGNTIYF
CDR3 DNA: TGTGCCAGCAGCCCTGCTGGAAACACCATATATTTT
clone size: NA
D gene: NA
J gene: TRBJ1-3
V gene: TRBV9

CDR3 protein: CASSYGSGNSPLHF
CDR3 DNA: TGTGCCAGCAGTTATGGGTCCGGGAATTCACCCCTCCACTTT
clone size: NA
D gene: NA
J gene: TRBJ1-6
V gene: TRBV6-2/TRBV6-3

CDR3 protein: CASRRGSGYGYTF
CDR3 DNA: TGTGCCAGCAGGAGGGGGTCGGGCTATGGCTACACCTTC
clone size: NA
D gene: NA
J gene: TRBJ1-2
V gene: TRBV12-3/TRBV12-4

CDR3 protein: CASSPGQGRQPQHF
CDR3 DNA: TGTGCCAGCAGCCCTGGACAGGGTCGCCAGCCCCAGCATTTT
clone size: NA
D gene: TRBD1
J gene: TRBJ1-5
V gene: TRBV16

CDR3 protein: CAISALAEPSGSYEQFF
CDR3 DNA: TGTGCCATCAGTGCCCTAGCTGAGCCTAGCGGGAGCTATGAGCAGTTCTTC
clone size: NA
D gene: TRBD2
J gene: TRBJ2-1
V gene: TRBV10-3

CDR3 protein: CASSPPSTSGQETQYF
CDR3 DNA: TGTGCCAGCAGCCCGCCATCGACTAGCGGCCAAGAGACCCAGTACTTC
clone size: NA
D gene: TRBD2
J gene: TRBJ2-5
V gene: TRBV5-4

CDR3 protein: CASSSTGALNTGELFF
CDR3 DNA: TGCGCCAGCAGTTCGACAGGAGCCCTCAACACCGGGGAGCTGTTTTTT
clone size: once
D gene: NA
J gene: TRBJ2-2
V gene: TRBV5-1

CDR3 protein: CASTGVAVDSPLHF
CDR3 DNA: TGTGCCAGCACCGGGGTGGCAGTCGATTCACCCCTCCACTTT
clone size: NA
D gene: NA
J gene: TRBJ1-6
V gene: TRBV2

CDR3 protein: CASSLTGAGANVLTF
CDR3 DNA: TGTGCCAGCAGTCTAACAGGGGCTGGGGCCAACGTCCTGACTTTC
clone size: NA
D gene: TRBD1
J gene: TRBJ2-6
V gene: TRBV27

CDR3 protein: CASSYRGRPGEQYF
CDR3 DNA: TGTGCCAGCAGTTACAGGGGGCGCCCGGGGGAGCAGTACTTC
clone size: NA
D gene: TRBD1
J gene: TRBJ2-7
V gene: TRBV6-5

CDR3 protein: CASSFVQGGNEKLFF
CDR3 DNA: TGTGCCAGCAGTTTTGTACAGGGGGGTAATGAAAAACTGTTTTTT
clone size: NA
D gene: TRBD1
J gene: TRBJ1-4
V gene: TRBV27

CDR3 protein: CASSLTPGTEAFF
CDR3 DNA: TGCGCCAGCAGCTTGACTCCAGGCACTGAAGCTTTCTTT
clone size: few
D gene: NA
J gene: TRBJ1-1
V gene: TRBV5-1